Sequencing of this T cell receptor (beta chain) was carried out in a study of T cell changes during pregnancy in multiple sclerosis. Clones were read by immunoSEQ multiplex PCR, and TCRdb kept only the in-frame ones, dropping some. This table has 40,000 to 55,000 clones, about nine tenths appearing once. This CDR3 has 16 amino acids. In germline, CDR1 is SGHKS, CDR2 YYEKEE (reference sequence). V was clipped by 2 bases and J by 4 bases; unmatched bases: 7. Specimen: CD8+ T cells from peripheral blood mononuclear cells, collected after pregnancy. The rearrangement links TRBV5-5 to TRBJ1-4; the match to TRBD1 covers 8 bases. The sequence derives from a female donor with multiple sclerosis, enrolled in a pregnancy study. CDR3 sequence: CASSLGTGGFNEKLFF. CDR3 bases: TGTGCCAGCAGCTTAGGGACAGGAGGGTTTAATGAAAAACTGTTTTTT.